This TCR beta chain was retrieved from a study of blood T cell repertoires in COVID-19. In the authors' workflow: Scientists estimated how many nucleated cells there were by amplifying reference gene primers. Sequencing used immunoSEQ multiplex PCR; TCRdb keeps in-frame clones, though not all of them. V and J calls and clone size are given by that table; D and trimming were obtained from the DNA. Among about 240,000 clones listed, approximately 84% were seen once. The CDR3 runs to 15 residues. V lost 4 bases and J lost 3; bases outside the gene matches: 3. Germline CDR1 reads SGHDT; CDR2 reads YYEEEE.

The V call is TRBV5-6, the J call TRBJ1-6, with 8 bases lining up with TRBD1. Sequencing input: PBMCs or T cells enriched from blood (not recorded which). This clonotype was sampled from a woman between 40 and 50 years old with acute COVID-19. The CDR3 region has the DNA TGTGCCAGCAGCCGTACAGGGGGCTATAATTCACCCCTCCACTTT. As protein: CASSRTGGYNSPLHF. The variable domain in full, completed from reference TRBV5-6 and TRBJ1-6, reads DAGVTQSPTHLIKTRGQQVTLRCSPKSGHDTVSWYQQALGQGPQFIFQYYEEEERQRGNFPDRFSGHQFPNYSSELNVNALLLGDSALYLCASSRTGGYNSPLHFGNGTRLTVT.